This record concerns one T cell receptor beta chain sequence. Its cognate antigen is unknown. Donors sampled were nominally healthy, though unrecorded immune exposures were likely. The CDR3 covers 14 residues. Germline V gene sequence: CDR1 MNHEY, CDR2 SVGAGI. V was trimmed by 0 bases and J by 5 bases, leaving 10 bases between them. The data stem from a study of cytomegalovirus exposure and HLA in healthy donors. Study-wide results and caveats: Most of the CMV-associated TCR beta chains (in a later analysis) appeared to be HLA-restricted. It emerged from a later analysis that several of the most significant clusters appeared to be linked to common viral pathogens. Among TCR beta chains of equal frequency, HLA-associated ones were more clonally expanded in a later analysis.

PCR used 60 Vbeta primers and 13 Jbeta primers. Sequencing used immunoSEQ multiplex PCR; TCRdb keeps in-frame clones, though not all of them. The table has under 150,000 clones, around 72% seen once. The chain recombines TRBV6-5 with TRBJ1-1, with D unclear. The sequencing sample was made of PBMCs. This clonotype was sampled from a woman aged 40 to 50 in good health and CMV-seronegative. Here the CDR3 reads CASSYSSRGTEAFF. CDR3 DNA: TGTGCCAGCAGTTACTCGTCGCGGGGAACTGAAGCTTTCTTT.